A single sample is the source of the 25 T cell receptor beta chains below, sequenced in a study of blood T cell repertoires in COVID-19. Profiled with immunoSEQ multiplex PCR; TCRdb holds only in-frame clones, not every one. The sample carries a few hundred thousand clones, less than 85% recorded once. The sample consisted of PBMCs or T cells enriched from blood (not recorded which). All receptors come from a man aged 35-49 years who had recovered from COVID-19.

The chain couples TRBV14 to TRBJ1-3; D gene ambiguous. Germline CDR1 reads SGHDN; CDR2 reads FVKESK. The CDR3 totals 15 residues. V lost 2 bases and J 0 bases, leaving 8 bases between the germline ends. The CDR3 coding sequence is TGTGCCAGCAGCCAAAGACAAAACTCTGGAAACACCATATATTTT. Translating it yields CASSQRQNSGNTIYF.

The chain combines TRBV4-1 with TRBJ1-5; D possibly corresponds to TRBD1 (5 bases). V dropped 0 bases and J dropped 5 bases, with 14 bases sitting between them. Looked up from germline, CDR1 is MGHRA and CDR2 is YSYEKL. The CDR3 loop spans 16 amino acids. CDR3 bases: TGCGCCAGCAGCCAAGAGGGAGGTCCCAGGGATCAGCCCCAGCATTTT. Translating it yields CASSQEGGPRDQPQHF.

The chain joins TRBV11-3 to TRBJ1-1; D is uncertain. The CDR3 runs to 11 residues. V was trimmed by 4 bases and J by 5 bases, leaving 5 bases between them. CDR1 and CDR2 from the germline V gene are SGHNT and YENEEA. The CDR3 region is CASSYLTEAFF. The CDR3 bases are TGTGCCAGCAGCTATTTAACTGAAGCTTTCTTT.

The CDR3 DNA sequence: TGTGCCAGCAGTTACTGGGACAGGCCTTACAATGAGCAGTTCTTC. It yields the protein CASSYWDRPYNEQFF. The chain joins TRBV6-2 or TRBV6-3 to TRBJ2-1, with 8 bases fitting TRBD1. Germline V gene lookup returns CDR1 MNHEY and CDR2 SVGEGT. This CDR3 spans 15 amino acids. V shed 1 base and J 4 bases; nucleotides not matched to a gene: 3.

This chain joins TRBV5-1 and TRBJ2-2; TRBD2 aligns across 12 bases. Germline trimming cut 6 bases from V and 1 base from J; bases unmatched to any gene: 7. Germline CDR1 is SGHRS and CDR2 is YFSETQ. The CDR3 covers 17 residues. The CDR3 here is CASTRTSGNMNTGELFF. CDR3 sequence (DNA): TGCGCCAGCACCCGGACTAGCGGGAATATGAACACCGGGGAGCTGTTTTTT.

The V call is TRBV6-5, the J call TRBJ1-1, with 8 bases that match TRBD1. V shed 4 bases and J 5 bases; nucleotides not matched to a gene: 9. CDR3 length equals 15 residues. Germline V lookup: CDR1 MNHEY, CDR2 SVGAGI. The CDR3 DNA reads TGTGCCAGCAGTTCGTTCGGCAGGGGGCGGACTGAAGCTTTCTTT. Its translation is CASSSFGRGRTEAFF.

This chain links TRBV18 with TRBJ1-5, with D possibly being TRBD1 (6 bases). The CDR3 spans 16 residues. The V end was cut by 1 base, the J end by 3 bases, with 13 bases between. Germline V lookup: CDR1 KGHSH, CDR2 LQKENI. Here the CDR3 reads CASSPRGRDNNQPQHF. CDR3 sequence (DNA): TGTGCCAGCTCACCACGGGGCAGGGACAACAATCAGCCCCAGCATTTT.

V gene TRBV18 combines with J gene TRBJ2-7, with TRBD1 matching 8 bases. CDR1 and CDR2 from the germline V gene are KGHSH and LQKENI. The CDR3 is made up of 14 amino acids. With V trimmed by 5 bases and J by 7 bases, 10 bases remained unmatched. CDR3 protein: CASSTVQGANEQYF. As DNA, the CDR3 is TGTGCCAGCTCAACAGTGCAGGGGGCTAATGAGCAGTACTTC.

The chain is built from TRBV2 and TRBJ1-5, with 7 bases matching TRBD1. This CDR3 contains 17 residues. Germline CDR1 is SNHLY and CDR2 is FYNNEI. With 5 bases clipped from V and 1 base from J, the junction kept 11 bases outside the gene matches. CDR3 amino acids: CASSQRQGPLSNQPQHF. In DNA form, the CDR3 reads TGTGCCAGCAGTCAAAGACAGGGCCCACTGAGCAATCAGCCCCAGCATTTT.

V and J are TRBV7-3 and TRBJ1-1; 7 bases line up with TRBD1. The CDR3 contains 14 residues. J was trimmed by 5 bases and V by 1 base; bases with no gene match: 4. Germline V lookup: CDR1 SGHTA, CDR2 FQGTGA. The chain's CDR3 is CASSLNSQGTEAFF. The CDR3 DNA reads TGTGCCAGCAGCTTAAATTCACAGGGGACTGAAGCTTTCTTT.

The V and J genes are TRBV5-1 and TRBJ1-1, with D maybe TRBD1 (5 bases). The CDR3 is 15 residues long. Per the germline V gene, CDR1 is SGHRS and CDR2 is YFSETQ. Trimming took 4 bases from V and 3 from J, leaving 16 bases between them. Here the CDR3 reads CASSTEMGGDTEAFF. CDR3 nucleotides: TGCGCCAGCAGCACTGAGATGGGAGGGGACACTGAAGCTTTCTTT. Full variable domain (rest looked up from reference TRBV5-1 and TRBJ1-1): KAGVTQTPRYLIKTRGQQVTLSCSPISGHRSVSWYQQTPGQGLQFLFEYFSETQRNKGNFPGRFSGRQFSNSRSEMNVSTLELGDSALYLCASSTEMGGDTEAFFGQGTRLTVV.

This chain connects TRBV2 to TRBJ1-2; 7 nucleotides align to TRBD1. With V trimmed by 7 bases and J by 2 bases, 7 bases remained unmatched. This CDR3 contains 14 residues. CDR1 is SNHLY, CDR2 FYNNEI, per germline. The CDR3 region has the DNA TGTGCCAGCACCCCAGGGACAGTCAACTATGGCTACACCTTC. It specifies CASTPGTVNYGYTF.

The rearrangement links TRBV27 to TRBJ1-1, with TRBD1 matching 7 bases. CDR3 length equals 13 residues. Unmatched junction bases numbered 4, after V lost 6 bases and J lost 3 bases. CDR1 and CDR2 from the germline V gene are MNHEY and SMNVEV (reference sequence). DNA for the CDR3: TGTGCCAGCAGCAACAGGGGATACACTGAAGCTTTCTTT. It encodes CASSNRGYTEAFF.

This clone was seen once. The chain links TRBV30 to TRBJ2-1; the D gene is possibly TRBD2 (6 bases). CDR3 size: 18 residues. Trimming stripped 1 base from V and 0 bases from J, with 19 bases between. The V gene's germline CDR1 is GTSNPN and CDR2 SVGIG (reference sequence). CDR3 residues: CAWSGLVGFPSSYNEQFF. The CDR3 nucleotides read TGTGCCTGGAGTGGACTAGTAGGTTTTCCGAGCTCCTACAATGAGCAGTTCTTC.

The chain carries TRBV6-1 and TRBJ1-1; D is possibly TRBD1 (6 bases). CDR1 and CDR2 (germline): MNHNS, SASEGT. The CDR3 sequence is 15 residues long. V lost 1 base and J lost 4, with 13 bases in between. The CDR3 sequence is CASSEGQGPLTEAFF. The CDR3 DNA follows: TGTGCCAGCAGTGAAGGGCAGGGGCCGCTCACTGAAGCTTTCTTT.

The genes are TRBV28 and TRBJ2-7; possible D gene TRBD1, 5 bases. V lost 3 bases, J lost 0 bases, and 12 bases lay in between. CDR1 MDHEN and CDR2 SYDVKM come from the germline V gene. The CDR3 is made up of 15 amino acids. CDR3 bases: TGTGCCAGCAGTTTCGTCCCACAGGTCTCCTACGAGCAGTACTTC. Residues: CASSFVPQVSYEQYF.

This clone has more than one count but fewer than ten. This chain uses TRBV18 with TRBJ1-1; D is ambiguous. The germline V and J ends were trimmed by 0 bases and 2 bases, with 10 bases remaining between them. This CDR3 spans 15 amino acids. In germline, CDR1 is KGHSH, CDR2 LQKENI. In DNA, the CDR3 is TGTGCCAGCTCACCACCGATCGGGAAAAACACTGAAGCTTTCTTT. Translated: CASSPPIGKNTEAFF.

J is TRBJ2-1 and V is TRBV5-5, with no clear D. Germline lookup yields CDR1 SGHKS and CDR2 YYEKEE (reference sequence). V lost 4 bases and J 4 bases, leaving 12 bases between the germline ends. This CDR3 is built from 14 residues. CDR3 sequence: CASSPRSGYNEQFF. CDR3 coding DNA: TGTGCCAGCAGCCCCCGCTCAGGATACAATGAGCAGTTCTTC.

In this sample, this clone turned up a few times. This chain links TRBV3-1 (or the pseudogene TRBV3-2) with TRBJ2-7; 12 nucleotides align to TRBD2. This CDR3 comprises 20 residues. CDR1 is LGHDT and CDR2 is YNNKEL in the germline V gene (reference sequence). The junction had 13 bases not matched to a gene; V was cut back by 0 bases and J by 1 base. CDR3 sequence reads: CASSQDRASGRAPMSYEQYF. Written as DNA, the CDR3 is TGTGCCAGCAGCCAAGATAGGGCTAGCGGGAGGGCCCCAATGTCCTACGAGCAGTACTTC.

V usage is TRBV4-3 and J usage is TRBJ2-1, with 12 bases matching TRBD2. V trimming: 3 bases; J trimming: 7 bases; junction bases outside the gene matches: 19. Germline V lookup: CDR1 LGHNA, CDR2 YSLEER. The CDR3 has 20 residues. CDR3: CASSQWSGTSGPEVVNEQFF. DNA of the CDR3: TGCGCCAGCAGCCAGTGGTCCGGGACTAGCGGGCCGGAGGTTGTGAATGAGCAGTTCTTC.

The chain joins TRBV23-1 to TRBJ1-5; a weak D match, TRBD1 (6 bases). TRBV23-1 is assigned to the ORF class and has an uncertain function. V was cut by 3 bases and J by 1 base, with 7 bases left in between. This CDR3 is built from 14 residues. Here the CDR3 reads CASSHGQSNQPQHF. As DNA, the CDR3 is TGCGCCAGCAGTCACGGACAGAGCAATCAGCCCCAGCATTTT.

V is TRBV6-5 and J is TRBJ2-7, with 7 bases lining up with TRBD1. Germline assignment: CDR1 MNHEY and CDR2 SVGAGI. Germline trimming cut 4 bases from V and 7 bases from J; bases unmatched to any gene: 7. CDR3 length equals 13 residues. The DNA for the CDR3 is TGTGCCAGCAGTTCCACAGGGGTGGGGGAGCAGTACTTC. This codes for CASSSTGVGEQYF.

This chain uses TRBV7-2 with TRBJ2-7, with a tentative D call TRBD1 (7 bases). Trimming left V 4 bases short and J 1 base short, with 20 bases between. The CDR3 is 17 amino acids. CDR1 SGHTA and CDR2 FQGNSA come from the germline V gene. As DNA, the CDR3 is TGTGCCAGCAGCTGGTTCCCCAGGGGGAGGATGTCCTACGAGCAGTACTTC. This translates into CASSWFPRGRMSYEQYF.

The chain couples TRBV27 to TRBJ2-1; 7 positions agree with TRBD2. The CDR3 extends over 16 amino acids. V shed 4 bases and J 2 bases; nucleotides not matched to a gene: 8. Germline lookup yields CDR1 MNHEY and CDR2 SMNVEV (reference sequence). In DNA form, the CDR3 reads TGTGCCAGCAGTTCTTCAGCGGGATTACCCTACAATGAGCAGTTCTTC. Translating it yields CASSSSAGLPYNEQFF.

The rearrangement links TRBV6-8 to TRBJ1-2; 10 positions match TRBD1. CDR3 length equals 14 residues. Germline V CDR1 and CDR2: MNHGY, SAAAGT. Trimming cost V 9 bases and J 3 bases; bases outside gene matches: 7. CDR3 protein: CARVLGQGHYGYTF. CDR3 sequence (DNA): TGTGCCAGGGTACTGGGACAGGGGCACTATGGCTACACCTTC.